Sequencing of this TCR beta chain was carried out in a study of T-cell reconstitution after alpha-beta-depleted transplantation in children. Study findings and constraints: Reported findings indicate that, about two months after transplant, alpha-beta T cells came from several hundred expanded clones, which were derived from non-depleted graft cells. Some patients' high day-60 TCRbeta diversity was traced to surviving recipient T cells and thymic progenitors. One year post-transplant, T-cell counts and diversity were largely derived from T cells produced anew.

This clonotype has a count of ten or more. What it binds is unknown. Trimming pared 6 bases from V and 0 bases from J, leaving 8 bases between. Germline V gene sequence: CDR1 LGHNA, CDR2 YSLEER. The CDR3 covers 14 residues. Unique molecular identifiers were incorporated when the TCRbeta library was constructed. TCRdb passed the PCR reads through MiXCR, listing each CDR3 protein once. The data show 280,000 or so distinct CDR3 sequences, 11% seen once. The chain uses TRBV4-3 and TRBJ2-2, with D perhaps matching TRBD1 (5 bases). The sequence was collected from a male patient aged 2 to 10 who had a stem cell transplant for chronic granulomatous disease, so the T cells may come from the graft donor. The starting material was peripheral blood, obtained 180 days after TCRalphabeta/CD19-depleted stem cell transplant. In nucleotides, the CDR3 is TGCGCCAGCAGTCGACAGTCGAACACCGGGGAGCTGTTTTTT. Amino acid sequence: CASSRQSNTGELFF.